Listed here are 24 T cell receptor beta chains from one sample, sequenced in a study of blood T cell repertoires in COVID-19. Here immunoSEQ multiplex PCR was the method, and the copy in TCRdb shows in-frame clones only, minus some. Of about 190,000 clones listed, approximately 90% were seen once; the top ten hold about 1%. Sequencing used peripheral blood. The source of these receptors is a man younger than 45 with acute or convalescent COVID-19.

The V gene is TRBV2, the J gene TRBJ1-1, with a tentative D call TRBD1 (5 bases). CDR1 is SNHLY and CDR2 is FYNNEI in the germline V gene. The CDR3 spans 14 residues. V lost 4 bases to trimming and J lost 3 bases, with 12 bases between them. For the CDR3, the DNA is TGTGCCAGCAGTGTGGGGCAGGGTGACACTGAAGCTTTCTTT. It translates to CASSVGQGDTEAFF.

The rearrangement joins TRBV4-2 to TRBJ2-3; D is uncertain. This CDR3 has 20 residues. Per the germline V gene, CDR1 is LGHNA and CDR2 is YNFKEQ. With 1 base removed from V and 2 bases from J, the gap between germline ends came to 25 bases. The CDR3 nucleotides are TGTGCCAGCAGCCAAGTACCAAGATCGAGTTCTATCTTAGTCACAGATACGCAGTATTTT. This encodes CASSQVPRSSSILVTDTQYF.

The V and J genes are TRBV24-1 and TRBJ1-2; 8 positions match TRBD1. Trimming at V came to 7 bases and at J to 8 bases, leaving 14 bases not matched to a gene. The CDR3 consists of 15 residues. In germline, CDR1 is KGHDR, CDR2 SFDVKD. The CDR3 loop is CATSYGQGVSAGYTF. The CDR3 nucleotides are TGTGCCACCAGCTACGGACAGGGAGTGTCAGCGGGCTACACCTTC.

This sequence joins TRBV18 and TRBJ1-2; tentatively, D is TRBD1 (6 bases). V was cut by 5 bases and J by 3 bases, with 10 bases left in between. Per the germline V gene, CDR1 is KGHSH and CDR2 is LQKENI. The CDR3 consists of 13 residues. The CDR3, as DNA: TGTGCCAGCTCAAGGGGGACGGACTATGGCTACACCTTC. Residues: CASSRGTDYGYTF.

The chain has TRBV6-1 and TRBJ1-5; D perhaps matches TRBD1 (6 bases). Germline CDR1 MNHNS, CDR2 SASEGT. The CDR3 spans 18 residues. Trimming cost V 3 bases and J 0 bases, with 18 bases left between them. CDR3 sequence: CASSEVGTPSYSNQPQHF. DNA of the CDR3: TGTGCCAGCAGTGAGGTAGGGACACCTAGTTATAGCAATCAGCCCCAGCATTTT.

This clone was counted between two and nine times. The rearrangement links TRBV27 to TRBJ2-6; TRBD1 aligns across 8 bases. The V segment lost 5 bases and the J segment 1 base; nucleotides outside the gene matches: 7. The CDR3 contains 17 residues. Germline V lookup: CDR1 MNHEY, CDR2 SMNVEV (reference sequence). The CDR3: CASSTTTGASGANVLTF. The CDR3 nucleotides are TGTGCCAGCAGTACTACGACAGGGGCTTCTGGGGCCAACGTCCTGACTTTC.

The CDR3: CASTRTGSYEQYF. DNA for the CDR3: TGTGCCAGCACCCGGACAGGCTCCTACGAGCAGTACTTC. This chain connects TRBV5-5 to TRBJ2-7; 7 nucleotides line up with TRBD1. The CDR3 has 13 residues. Trimming removed 6 bases from V and 0 bases from J; junction bases left unmatched: 3. Germline CDR1 SGHKS, CDR2 YYEKEE (reference sequence).

J is TRBJ2-1 and V is TRBV4-2, with 12 bases lining up with TRBD2. This CDR3 is 17 amino acids long. V was pared by 5 bases and J by 5 bases, with 10 bases of the junction left unmatched. Germline V CDR1 and CDR2: LGHNA, YNFKEQ. Here the CDR3 reads CASSARLAGVGNNEQFF. The CDR3 bases are TGTGCCAGCAGCGCCCGACTAGCGGGAGTAGGGAACAATGAGCAGTTCTTC.

The chain is built from TRBV4-1 and TRBJ1-3; D is ambiguous. Germline assignment: CDR1 MGHRA and CDR2 YSYEKL. V was pared by 2 bases and J by 0 bases, with 8 bases between. The CDR3 has 15 amino acids. The CDR3 nucleotides read TGCGCCAGCAGCCAACCCGGGAGCTCTGGAAACACCATATATTTT. This gives the protein CASSQPGSSGNTIYF.

The CDR3 loop reads CASSPTRDWNSPLHF. The CDR3 bases are TGTGCCAGCAGCCCCACCCGGGACTGGAATTCACCCCTCCACTTT. The genes are TRBV27 and TRBJ1-6, with D perhaps matching TRBD1 (5 bases). Trimming stripped 6 bases from V and 7 bases from J, with 16 bases between. Germline CDR1 and CDR2: MNHEY and SMNVEV (reference sequence). The CDR3 is made up of 15 amino acids.

The chain employs TRBV5-1 and TRBJ2-3; 7 positions match TRBD2. The CDR3 has 14 residues. J lost 0 bases, V lost 5 bases, and 3 bases had no gene match. Germline lookup yields CDR1 SGHRS and CDR2 YFSETQ. CDR3 protein: CASRLALSTDTQYF. In DNA, the CDR3 is TGCGCCAGCAGACTAGCGCTCAGCACAGATACGCAGTATTTT.

This chain links TRBV5-4 with TRBJ2-3, with 10 bases lining up with TRBD1. The CDR3 sequence is 18 residues long. V shed 0 bases and J 1 base; nucleotides not matched to a gene: 8. The V gene's germline CDR1 is SGHNT and CDR2 YYREEE (reference sequence). The CDR3, as DNA: TGTGCCAGCAGCTTGGCCATCGGGGGGACAGGGGGCACAGATACGCAGTATTTT. Translating gives CASSLAIGGTGGTDTQYF.

The chain is built from TRBV10-1 and TRBJ1-5; D is unclear. The CDR3 has 17 amino acids. Trimming removed 6 bases from V and 3 bases from J, with 21 bases in between. CDR1 is WNHNN and CDR2 is SYGVQD in the germline V gene (reference sequence). CDR3: CASRAARSVGTNQPQHF. CDR3 coding DNA: TGCGCCAGCAGAGCTGCACGTAGTGTCGGTACCAATCAGCCCCAGCATTTT.

The chain recombines TRBV30 with TRBJ2-7; D uncertain. The CDR3 consists of 12 residues. Between the trimmed V and J ends, which lost 0 bases and 3 bases, there was a span of 6 bases. From germline, CDR1 is GTSNPN and CDR2 SVGIG (reference sequence). CDR3 residues: CAWSVNSYEQYF. The CDR3 DNA sequence: TGTGCCTGGAGTGTAAACAGCTACGAGCAGTACTTC.

The V gene is TRBV27, the J gene TRBJ1-6; D possibly corresponds to TRBD1 (6 bases). Germline CDR1 MNHEY, CDR2 SMNVEV (reference sequence). The CDR3 has 14 amino acids. V was trimmed by 7 bases and J by 4 bases, leaving 11 bases between them. The CDR3 loop is CASTFTGYNSPLHF. DNA of the CDR3: TGTGCCAGCACCTTCACAGGGTATAATTCACCCCTCCACTTT.

The chain has TRBV12-3 or TRBV12-4 and TRBJ2-2, with a tentative D call TRBD1 (5 bases). This CDR3 has 13 residues. V dropped 1 base and J dropped 6 bases, with 6 bases sitting between them. Here the CDR3 reads CASSLGGPGELFF. The CDR3 region has the DNA TGTGCCAGCAGTTTAGGGGGCCCCGGGGAGCTGTTTTTT.

J is TRBJ2-3 and V is TRBV11-3, with 7 bases matching TRBD2. The CDR3 spans 15 residues. V was pared by 4 bases and J by 0 bases, with 4 bases of the junction left unmatched. Germline loops: CDR1 SGHNT, CDR2 YENEEA. For the CDR3, the DNA is TGTGCCAGCAGCTCCGGACTAGGCAGCACAGATACGCAGTATTTT. Its translation: CASSSGLGSTDTQYF. Drawing the rest from reference TRBV11-3 and TRBJ2-3, the complete variable domain is EAGVVQSPRYKIIEKKQPVAFWCNPISGHNTLYWYLQNLGQGPELLIRYENEEAVDDSQLPKDRFSAERLKGVDSTLKIQPAELGDSAVYLCASSSGLGSTDTQYFGPGTRLTVL.

This sequence joins TRBV6-5 and TRBJ2-1, with TRBD1 matching 8 bases. Germline CDR1 and CDR2: MNHEY and SVGAGI. The J segment lost 9 bases and the V segment lost 6 bases, leaving 7 bases of the junction unmatched. The CDR3 length is 13 residues. CDR3: CASRSAGGLEQFF. The CDR3 coding sequence is TGTGCCAGCAGATCCGCAGGGGGCCTTGAGCAGTTCTTC.

CDR3 in amino acids: CASSIWLGTSNTGELFF. The CDR3 DNA reads as TGTGCCAGTAGTATATGGTTAGGGACATCGAACACCGGGGAGCTGTTTTTT. This chain joins TRBV19 and TRBJ2-2; D is perhaps TRBD1 (6 bases). The V end was cut by 2 bases, the J end by 0 bases, with 13 bases between. This CDR3 is 17 amino acids long. Germline values: CDR1 LNHDA, CDR2 SQIVND (reference sequence).

This clone is a singleton in its sample. The J gene is TRBJ1-4, the V gene TRBV19; D is undetermined. Trimming cost V 3 bases and J 3 bases, with 5 bases left between them. This CDR3 has 13 amino acids. Germline V gene data show CDR1 as LNHDA and CDR2 as SQIVND (reference sequence). The CDR3 here is CASSIRPNEKLFF. The CDR3 DNA reads TGTGCCAGTAGTATCCGTCCTAATGAAAAACTGTTTTTT.

V gene TRBV7-6 combines with J gene TRBJ2-3, with 8 bases fitting TRBD2. With V trimmed by 3 bases and J by 2 bases, 4 bases remained unmatched. The CDR3 sequence is 15 residues long. Germline V lookup: CDR1 SGHVS, CDR2 FNYEAQ. CDR3 in DNA: TGTGCCAGCAGCTTTCGGGGGGGCCACACAGATACGCAGTATTTT. Its protein product is CASSFRGGHTDTQYF.

The V call is TRBV2, the J call TRBJ1-5; 8 bases align to TRBD1. The J segment lost 8 bases and the V segment lost 7 bases, leaving 4 bases of the junction unmatched. CDR1 is SNHLY, CDR2 FYNNEI, per germline. The CDR3 contains 12 residues. The CDR3 protein is CASTGQGEPQHF. The CDR3, as DNA: TGTGCCAGCACCGGACAGGGCGAGCCCCAGCATTTT.

J is TRBJ1-6 and V is TRBV7-9; 7 nucleotides align to TRBD1. CDR1 is SEHNR, CDR2 FQNEAQ, per germline (reference sequence). This CDR3 has 14 residues. The V and J ends lost 4 bases and 10 bases, in that order; junction bases with no gene match: 7. The CDR3 reads CASSSTTGNSPLHF. The CDR3 region has the DNA TGTGCCAGCAGCTCAACGACAGGGAACTCACCCCTCCACTTT.

The V call is TRBV3-1 (or the pseudogene TRBV3-2), the J call TRBJ2-7; 10 bases match TRBD2. This CDR3 comprises 20 residues. Germline assignment: CDR1 LGHDT and CDR2 YNNKEL (reference sequence). J lost 0 bases, V lost 4 bases, and 18 bases had no gene match. DNA for the CDR3: TGTGCCAGCAGCCCCTACCCCGGGACTAGCGATAGAAGAGGCTCCTACGAGCAGTACTTC. The encoded protein is CASSPYPGTSDRRGSYEQYF.